This TCR beta chain was identified during a study of blood T cell repertoires in COVID-19. Study-wide background: There were acute and convalescent COVID-19 samples, and they came from the United States, Italy and Spain. From T cells, B-cell-depleted T cells, or PBMCs came the material, which was cDNA or gDNA.

This clone was found once. CDR1 and CDR2 from the germline V gene are LGHNA and YNFKEQ. This CDR3 spans 14 amino acids. V lost 0 bases to trimming and J lost 2 bases, with 7 bases between them. Authors' processing steps: Estimation of nucleated cell counts was performed using reference gene primer amplification. Clones were sequenced by immunoSEQ multiplex PCR, and TCRdb holds only the in-frame ones, with some missing. V and J calls and clone size follow that table, whereas D and trimming were derived from the DNA. The sample lists fewer than 250,000 clones, roughly 80% occurring once. Sequencing was carried out using peripheral blood. V usage is TRBV4-2 and J usage is TRBJ2-5, with D perhaps TRBD2 (6 bases). The TCR sequence derives from a woman between 40 and 55 years old with active or convalescent COVID-19. Written as DNA, the CDR3 is TGTGCCAGCAGCCAAGATGGGACTCAAGAGACCCAGTACTTC. It is translated as CASSQDGTQETQYF.